In its sample, the clone carrying this T cell receptor beta chain was seen a few times. The data belong to a study of blood T cell repertoires in COVID-19. Whole-study context: The analysed material was cDNA or gDNA that came from T cells, B-cell-depleted T cells, or PBMCs.

Generated by immunoSEQ multiplex PCR, the TCRdb table keeps only in-frame clones and is missing some. The sample lists around 72,000 clones; over 70% were seen once. The sequencing input was peripheral blood. This clonotype was obtained from a man aged 45-60 years with active COVID-19.

Here the CDR3 DNA reads TGTGCCAGCAGGCAAGATGGGAGAAGCTCAGATACGCAGTATTTT. As protein: CASRQDGRSSDTQYF. The chain links TRBV7-8 to TRBJ2-3, with a weak D call TRBD2 (5 bases). V was shortened by 6 bases and J by 4 bases, with 17 bases between the two germline ends. The germline CDR1 and CDR2 sequences are SGHVS and FQNEAQ. The CDR3 consists of 15 residues.